This is a list of T cell receptor beta chains from one sample in a study of blood T cells in healthy people across ages. TCRdb called the 5' RACE reads again in MiXCR, with one record for every CDR3 protein. The table lists over a million distinct CDR3 sequences, less than 25% of them singletons. The same sample was also studied in work on T cells of mothers and their children.

Sequencing input: blood. The receptors shown here come from a girl aged 2-10 years in good health. Both conserved end residues are part of each CDR3.

len	v_gene	j_gene	CDR3aa
17	TRBV7-3	TRBJ2-5	CASTTGGDTLPWGTQYF
13	TRBV7-8	TRBJ2-1	CASSSDSYNEQFF
13	TRBV7-3	TRBJ1-1	CASQGGADTEAFF
14	TRBV25-1	TRBJ1-2	CASSESDRLKGYTF
17	TRBV4-2	TRBJ1-3	CASSHLLGPDSGNTIYF
18	TRBV12-3/TRBV12-4	TRBJ2-1	CASSSLLLSGGSYNEQFF
16	TRBV7-8	.	CASSSTLGAGPSEQYF
13	TRBV7-2	.	CASSLFWRGEQYF
15	TRBV7-2	.	CASKTYRGGSYEQYF
16	TRBV3-1	TRBJ2-3	CASSQGTSFSTDTQYF
13	TRBV5-1	TRBJ1-1	CASKPPRDTEAFF
15	TRBV12-3/TRBV12-4	TRBJ1-1	CASIGVGAPGSEAFF